This T cell receptor beta chain was retrieved from a study of shared clonotypes between healthy human individuals. Study at large: The cohort comprised a couple of women and a few men. Their ages spanned 18 to 49 years. The study, taken as a whole, reports: Genetic and exposure-history diversity was limited by the few donors.

Sequencing was performed with immunoSEQ multiplex PCR; in TCRdb, only in-frame clones are kept and a portion is missing. The sample includes 1.4 million to 1.5 million clones, 96% seen only once; the top ten take approximately 1.1%. As regards this clone: The target antigen is unknown.

CD45RA+ naive and CD45RA-negative memory subsets were separated from CD4+ cells. Germline values: CDR1 SGHRS, CDR2 YFSETQ. The CDR3 loop spans 13 amino acids. Trimming cost V 4 bases and J 3 bases; bases outside gene matches: 2. This clonotype was sampled from a man aged 30 to 45 in good health. This chain uses TRBV5-1 with TRBJ1-1, with TRBD1 matching over 8 bases. Specimen: naive CD4+ T cells sorted from blood. Documented subset: CD45RA+ positively selected. This chain's CDR3 is CASSKGQDTEAFF. In DNA form, the CDR3 reads TGCGCCAGCAGCAAGGGACAGGACACTGAAGCTTTCTTT.